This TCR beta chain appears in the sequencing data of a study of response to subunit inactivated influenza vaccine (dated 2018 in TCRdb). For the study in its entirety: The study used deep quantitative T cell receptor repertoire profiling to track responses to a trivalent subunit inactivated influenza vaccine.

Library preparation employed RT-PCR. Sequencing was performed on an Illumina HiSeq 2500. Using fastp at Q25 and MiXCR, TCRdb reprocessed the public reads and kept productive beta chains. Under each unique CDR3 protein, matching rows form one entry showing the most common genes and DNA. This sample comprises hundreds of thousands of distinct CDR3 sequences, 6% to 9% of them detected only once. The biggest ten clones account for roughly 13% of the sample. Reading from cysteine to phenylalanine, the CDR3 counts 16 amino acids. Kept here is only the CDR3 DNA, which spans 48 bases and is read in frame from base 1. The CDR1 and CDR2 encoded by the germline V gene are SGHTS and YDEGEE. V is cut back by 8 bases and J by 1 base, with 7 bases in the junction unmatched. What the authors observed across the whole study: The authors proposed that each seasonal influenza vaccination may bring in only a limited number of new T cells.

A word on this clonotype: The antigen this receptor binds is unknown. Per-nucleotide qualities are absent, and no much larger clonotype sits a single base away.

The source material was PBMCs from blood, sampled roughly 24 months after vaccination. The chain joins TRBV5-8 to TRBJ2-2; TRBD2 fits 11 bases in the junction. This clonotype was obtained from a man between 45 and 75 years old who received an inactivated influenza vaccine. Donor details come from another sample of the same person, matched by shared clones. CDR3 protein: CARGAGTSGNTGELFF. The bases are TGTGCCAGGGGCGCCGGGACTAGCGGGAACACCGGGGAGCTGTTTTTT.